This record concerns one TCR beta chain sequence. What it binds is unknown. CD45RO-CCR7+CD27+CD95- defined naive CD8+ T cells. The sample comes from a study of CXCR3-negative and CXCR3-positive naive CD8 T cells. General study points: From TRB CDR3 properties, TCR strength was inferred; surface CD5 did not differ between naive subsets. Greater hydrophobicity was found in TRB CDR3s of CXCR3-positive naive cells than of CXCR3-negative naive cells. TRBV-TRBJ usage matched between naive CXCR3-negative and CXCR3-positive cells but not between memory cells.

In preparing the TRB cDNA libraries, 5' RACE with UMI labels was used. Reanalyzing the 5' RACE reads, TCRdb keeps one entry per CDR3 protein, without DNA. The listing records 100,000 to 150,000 distinct CDR3 sequences. The source material was naive CXCR3+ CD8+ T cells from blood. Subset meaning: CD45RO-CCR7+CD27+CD95- naive CD8+ T cells expressing CXCR3 (TNR3+). The receptor was derived from a human donor in good health. Some clones in this sample may be carry-over from other donors' samples.

The CDR3: CASSLGGYGYTF. The chain joins TRBV7-9 to TRBJ1-2. The CDR3 totals 12 residues. Per the germline V gene, CDR1 is SEHNR and CDR2 is FQNEAQ (reference sequence).